This T cell receptor beta chain was captured in a study of OX40 agonist ivuxolimab in advanced cancers. About the study: Aged roughly 20 to 79 with a mean of roughly 65 years, they were under 85% male. Study outcomes and limitations: Relative to CD4+, CD8+ T cells held more expanded clones on average. Both blood CD4+ and CD8+ T cells showed clonal growth by week 6 at 0.1 to 3.0 mg/kg.

With baseline, cycle 4 day 1, and cycle 7 day 1 as timepoints, blood was sampled. Using immunoSEQ multiplex PCR, the repertoire was profiled, and TCRdb retains in-frame clones only, with some absent. Of some 140,000 clones detected, 90% to 95% appear once; the ten largest clones hold approximately 0.99%. The CDR3 contains 13 residues. The J segment lost 8 bases and the V segment lost 3 bases, leaving 0 bases of the junction unmatched. Looked up from germline, CDR1 is KGHSH and CDR2 is LQKENI. For this clone: Its antigen is as yet unknown.

This specimen consisted of CD4+ or CD8+ T cells sorted from blood, obtained in a trial of the OX40 agonist ivuxolimab. The sequence came from an adult with an advanced solid tumor such as melanoma, head and neck, liver or kidney cancer. The rearrangement links TRBV18 to TRBJ1-6, with TRBD1 matching 8 bases. CDR3 protein: CASSPDRDSPLHF. The CDR3 DNA reads TGTGCCAGCTCACCGGACAGGGATTCACCCCTCCACTTT.